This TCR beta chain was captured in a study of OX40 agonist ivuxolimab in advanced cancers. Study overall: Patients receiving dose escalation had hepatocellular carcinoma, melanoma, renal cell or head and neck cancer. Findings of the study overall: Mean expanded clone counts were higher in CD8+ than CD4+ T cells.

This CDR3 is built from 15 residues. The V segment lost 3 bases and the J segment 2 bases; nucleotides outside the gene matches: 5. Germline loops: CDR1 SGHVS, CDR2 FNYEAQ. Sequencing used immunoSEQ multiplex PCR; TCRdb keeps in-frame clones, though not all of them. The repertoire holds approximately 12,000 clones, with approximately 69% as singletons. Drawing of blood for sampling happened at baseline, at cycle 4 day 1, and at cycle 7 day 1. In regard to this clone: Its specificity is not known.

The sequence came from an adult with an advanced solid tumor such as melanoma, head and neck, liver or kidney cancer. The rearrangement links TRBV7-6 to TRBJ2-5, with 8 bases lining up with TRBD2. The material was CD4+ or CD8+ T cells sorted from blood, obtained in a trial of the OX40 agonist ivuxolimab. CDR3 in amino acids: CASSLSGGAQETQYF. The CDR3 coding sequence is TGTGCCAGCAGCTTGTCGGGAGGGGCTCAAGAGACCCAGTACTTC.